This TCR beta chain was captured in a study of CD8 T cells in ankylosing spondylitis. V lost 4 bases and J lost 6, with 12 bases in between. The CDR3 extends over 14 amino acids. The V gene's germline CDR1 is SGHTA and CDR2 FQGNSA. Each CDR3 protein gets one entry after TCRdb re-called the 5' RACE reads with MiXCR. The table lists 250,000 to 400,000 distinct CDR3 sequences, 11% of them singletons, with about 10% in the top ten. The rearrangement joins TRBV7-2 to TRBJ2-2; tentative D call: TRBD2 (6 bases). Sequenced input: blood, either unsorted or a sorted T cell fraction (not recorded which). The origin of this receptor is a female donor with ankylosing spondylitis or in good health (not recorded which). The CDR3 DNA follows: TGTGCCAGCAGCTCCCAGCGGGTACCCGGGGAGCTGTTTTTT. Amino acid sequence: CASSSQRVPGELFF.